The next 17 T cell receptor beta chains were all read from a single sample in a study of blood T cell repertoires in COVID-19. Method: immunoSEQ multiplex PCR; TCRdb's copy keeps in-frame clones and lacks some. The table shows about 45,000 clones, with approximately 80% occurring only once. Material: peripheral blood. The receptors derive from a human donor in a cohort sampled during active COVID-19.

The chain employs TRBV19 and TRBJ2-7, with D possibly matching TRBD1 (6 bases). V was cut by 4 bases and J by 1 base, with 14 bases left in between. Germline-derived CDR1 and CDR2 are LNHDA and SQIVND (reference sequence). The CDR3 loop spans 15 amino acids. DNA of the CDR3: TGTGCCAGTAGTACAAGCCGGACAGTATCCTACGAGCAGTACTTC. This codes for CASSTSRTVSYEQYF.

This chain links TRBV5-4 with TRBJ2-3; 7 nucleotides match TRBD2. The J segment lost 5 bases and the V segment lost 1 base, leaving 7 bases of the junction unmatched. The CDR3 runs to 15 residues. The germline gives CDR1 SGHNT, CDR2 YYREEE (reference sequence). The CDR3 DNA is TGTGCCAGCAGCTTGTCGGGGGGAGCGGTAGATACGCAGTATTTT. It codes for CASSLSGGAVDTQYF.

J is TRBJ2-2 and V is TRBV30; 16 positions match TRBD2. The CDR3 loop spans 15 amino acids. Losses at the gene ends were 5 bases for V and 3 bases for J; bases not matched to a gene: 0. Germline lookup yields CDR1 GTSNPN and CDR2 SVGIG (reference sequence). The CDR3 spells CAWGTSGRDTGELFF. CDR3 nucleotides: TGTGCCTGGGGGACTAGCGGGAGGGACACCGGGGAGCTGTTTTTT.

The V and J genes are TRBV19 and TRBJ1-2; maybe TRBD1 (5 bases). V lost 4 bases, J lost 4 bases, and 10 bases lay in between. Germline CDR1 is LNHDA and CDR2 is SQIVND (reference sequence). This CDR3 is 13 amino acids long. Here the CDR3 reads CASSTQGPYGYTF. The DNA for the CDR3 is TGTGCCAGTAGTACCCAGGGCCCCTATGGCTACACCTTC.

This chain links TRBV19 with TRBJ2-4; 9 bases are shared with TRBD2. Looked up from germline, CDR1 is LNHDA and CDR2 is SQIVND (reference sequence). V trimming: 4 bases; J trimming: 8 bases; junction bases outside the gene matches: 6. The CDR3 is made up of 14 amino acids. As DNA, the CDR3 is TGTGCCAGTAGTAGCGGGACTAGCATAGACATTCAGTACTTC. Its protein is CASSSGTSIDIQYF. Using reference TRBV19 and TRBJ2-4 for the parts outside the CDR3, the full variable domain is DGGITQSPKYLFRKEGQNVTLSCEQNLNHDAMYWYRQDPGQGLRLIYYSQIVNDFQKGDIAEGYSVSREKKESFPLTVTSAQKNPTAFYLCASSSGTSIDIQYFGAGTRLSVL.

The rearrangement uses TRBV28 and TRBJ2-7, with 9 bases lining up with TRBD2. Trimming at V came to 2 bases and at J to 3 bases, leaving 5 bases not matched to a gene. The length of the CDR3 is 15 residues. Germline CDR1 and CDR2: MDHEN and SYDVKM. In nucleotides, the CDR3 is TGTGCCAGCAGTTTAGCGGGGGGGCGTTACTACGAGCAGTACTTC. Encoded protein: CASSLAGGRYYEQYF.

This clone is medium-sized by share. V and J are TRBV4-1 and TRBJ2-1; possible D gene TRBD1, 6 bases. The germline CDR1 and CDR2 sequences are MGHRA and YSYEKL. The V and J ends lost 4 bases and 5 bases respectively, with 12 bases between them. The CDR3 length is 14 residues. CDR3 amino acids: CASSPGVQHNEQFF. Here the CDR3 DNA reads TGCGCCAGCAGCCCAGGGGTTCAGCACAATGAGCAGTTCTTC.

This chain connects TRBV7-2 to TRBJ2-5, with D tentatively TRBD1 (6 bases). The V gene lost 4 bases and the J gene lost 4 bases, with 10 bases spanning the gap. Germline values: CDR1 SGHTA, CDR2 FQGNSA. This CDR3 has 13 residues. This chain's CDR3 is CASSSPGVETQYF. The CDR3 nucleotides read TGTGCCAGCAGCTCCCCAGGGGTAGAGACCCAGTACTTC.

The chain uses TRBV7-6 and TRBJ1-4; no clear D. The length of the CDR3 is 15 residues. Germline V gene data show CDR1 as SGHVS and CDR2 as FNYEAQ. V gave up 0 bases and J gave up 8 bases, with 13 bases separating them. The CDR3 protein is CASSLATSGREKLFF. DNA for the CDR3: TGTGCCAGCAGCTTAGCGACGTCGGGAAGGGAAAAACTGTTTTTT.

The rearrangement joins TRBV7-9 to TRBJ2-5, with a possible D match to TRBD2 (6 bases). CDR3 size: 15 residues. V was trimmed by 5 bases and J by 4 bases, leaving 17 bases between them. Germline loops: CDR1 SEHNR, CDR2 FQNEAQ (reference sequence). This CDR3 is CASSPEGYPPETQYF. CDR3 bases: TGTGCCAGCAGCCCGGAGGGCTACCCACCAGAGACCCAGTACTTC.

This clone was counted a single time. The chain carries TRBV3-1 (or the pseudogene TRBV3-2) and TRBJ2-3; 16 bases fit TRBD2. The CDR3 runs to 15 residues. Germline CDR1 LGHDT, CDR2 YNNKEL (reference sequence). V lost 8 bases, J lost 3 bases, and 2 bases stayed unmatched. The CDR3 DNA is TGTGCCAGCGGGGGACTAGCGGGAGGGACAGATACGCAGTATTTT. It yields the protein CASGGLAGGTDTQYF.

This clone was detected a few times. CDR3 in DNA: TGTGCCAGCAGTCCCCCAGGGGGTCGTGACACTGAAGCTTTCTTT. The encoded protein is CASSPPGGRDTEAFF. V gene TRBV28 combines with J gene TRBJ1-1; 7 bases match TRBD1. Germline CDR1 MDHEN, CDR2 SYDVKM. After removal of 5 bases from V and 3 bases from J, the junction contained 9 bases not matched to a gene. The CDR3 contains 15 residues. Variable domain in full (rest from reference TRBV28 and TRBJ1-1): DVKVTQSSRYLVKRTGEKVFLECVQDMDHENMFWYRQDPGLGLRLIYFSYDVKMKEKGDIPEGYSVSREKKERFSLILESASTNQTSMYLCASSPPGGRDTEAFFGQGTRLTVV.

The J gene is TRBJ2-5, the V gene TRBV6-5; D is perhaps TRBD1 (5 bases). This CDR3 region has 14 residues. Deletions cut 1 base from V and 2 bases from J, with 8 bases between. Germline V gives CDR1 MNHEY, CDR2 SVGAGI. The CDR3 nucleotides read TGTGCCAGCAGTTACTGGCAGGGACAAGAGACCCAGTACTTC. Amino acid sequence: CASSYWQGQETQYF.

This chain's CDR3 is CASYRGAETGELFF. The DNA of the CDR3 is TGTGCCTCATACAGGGGGGCGGAAACCGGGGAGCTGTTTTTT. V and J are TRBV28 and TRBJ2-2, with 8 bases aligning to TRBD1. The CDR3 is 14 amino acids. V gave up 11 bases and J gave up 5 bases; unmatched junction bases: 10. Germline V gives CDR1 MDHEN, CDR2 SYDVKM.

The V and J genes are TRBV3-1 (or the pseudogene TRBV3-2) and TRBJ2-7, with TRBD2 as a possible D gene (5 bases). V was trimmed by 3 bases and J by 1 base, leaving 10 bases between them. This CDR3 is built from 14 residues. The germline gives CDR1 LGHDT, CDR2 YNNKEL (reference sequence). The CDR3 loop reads CASSQPGRSYEQYF. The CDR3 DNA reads TGTGCCAGCAGCCAGCCGGGGAGATCCTACGAGCAGTACTTC.

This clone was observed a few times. CDR3 bases: TGTGCCAGCAGCTTGGTTGGGCCTCAGAACACTGAAGCTTTCTTT. This gives the protein CASSLVGPQNTEAFF. The J gene is TRBJ1-1, the V gene TRBV5-4; no reliable D call. CDR3 length: 15 residues. Trimming shortened V by 0 bases and J by 1 base, and 10 bases separated the two germline ends. The germline V gene has CDR1 SGHNT and CDR2 YYREEE (reference sequence).

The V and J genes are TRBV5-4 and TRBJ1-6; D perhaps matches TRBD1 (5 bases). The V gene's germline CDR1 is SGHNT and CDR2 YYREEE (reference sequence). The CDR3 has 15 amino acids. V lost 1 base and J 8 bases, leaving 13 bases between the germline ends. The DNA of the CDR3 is TGTGCCAGCAGCTTGTTGCAGGGTATGGATTCACCCCTCCACTTT. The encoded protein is CASSLLQGMDSPLHF.